This TCR beta chain derives from a study of monozygotic twins with inflammatory bowel disease. CDR1 is MNHEY and CDR2 is SVGAGI in the germline V gene. This CDR3 has 17 residues. Comments on this clonotype: No antigen is known for it.

TCRdb re-called the 5' RACE reads; one entry per CDR3 protein, DNA not given. In total, the table holds around 190,000 distinct CDR3 sequences. Total RNA from whole blood was isolated with no T cell sorting. Notes on the study in general: It was in IBD patients that TCRbeta diversity (inverse Simpson) was lower than in healthy co-twins. Background noise in patient repertoires may stem from differing immunosuppressive treatments.

Material: blood. The V and J genes are TRBV6-5 and TRBJ1-5. The sequence came from a human donor with ulcerative colitis or Crohn's disease, or a healthy co-twin of an affected twin (not recorded which). CDR3 protein: CASSFSGTLYSNQPQHF.